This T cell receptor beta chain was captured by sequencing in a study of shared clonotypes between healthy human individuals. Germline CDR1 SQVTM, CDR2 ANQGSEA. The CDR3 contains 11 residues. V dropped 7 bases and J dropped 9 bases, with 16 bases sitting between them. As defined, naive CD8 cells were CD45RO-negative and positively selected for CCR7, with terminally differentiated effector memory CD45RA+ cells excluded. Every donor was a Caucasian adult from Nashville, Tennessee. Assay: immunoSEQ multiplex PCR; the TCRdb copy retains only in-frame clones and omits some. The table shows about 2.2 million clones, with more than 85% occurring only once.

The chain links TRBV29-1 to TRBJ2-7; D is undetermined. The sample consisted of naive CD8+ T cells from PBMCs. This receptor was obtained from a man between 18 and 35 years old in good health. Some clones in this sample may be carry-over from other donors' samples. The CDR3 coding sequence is TGCAGCGCTTGGCTCGATGGCATGCAGTACTTC. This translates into CSAWLDGMQYF.